A single sample gave rise to the 6 T cell receptor beta chains below, sequenced in a study of blood T cell repertoires in COVID-19. Produced via immunoSEQ multiplex PCR; TCRdb's table is partial and in-frame only. The sample comprises under 350,000 clones, around 89% of which are singletons, and approximately 4.6% rests with the top ten. Sample: peripheral blood. Receptors were obtained from a middle-aged man with acute or convalescent COVID-19.

This sequence joins TRBV19 and TRBJ2-7, with 8 positions matching TRBD2. The ends lost 0 bases at V and 6 bases at J; junction bases unmatched: 1. Germline values: CDR1 LNHDA, CDR2 SQIVND (reference sequence). CDR3 length: 13 residues. In DNA, the CDR3 is TGTGCCAGTAGTATAGATCGGGGGGGCGAGCAGTACTTC. Translating it yields CASSIDRGGEQYF.

This sequence joins TRBV19 and TRBJ2-7; 7 bases are shared with TRBD1. This CDR3 has 14 amino acids. Germline CDR1 is LNHDA and CDR2 is SQIVND (reference sequence). V trimming: 5 bases; J trimming: 3 bases; junction bases outside the gene matches: 7. The CDR3, as DNA: TGTGCCAGTAGTGACAGGGAGAGTATCTACGAGCAGTACTTC. As protein: CASSDRESIYEQYF.

In this sample, this clone turned up once. The chain is built from TRBV28 and TRBJ2-1, with D uncertain. Looked up from germline, CDR1 is MDHEN and CDR2 is SYDVKM. V was pared by 6 bases and J by 3 bases, with 18 bases between. CDR3 length: 16 amino acids. The CDR3 bases are TGTGCCAGCAGCAATCCATCCAGGCTGGGCTACAATGAGCAGTTCTTC. This encodes CASSNPSRLGYNEQFF.

This clone was picked up a small number of times. The chain is built from TRBV2 and TRBJ1-5; D gene ambiguous. The germline V gene has CDR1 SNHLY and CDR2 FYNNEI. V lost 7 bases and J lost 4, with 11 bases in between. The CDR3 has 13 amino acids. As DNA, the CDR3 is TGTGCCAGCACCTCGGACTTAAATCAGCCCCAGCATTTT. Translating it yields CASTSDLNQPQHF.

This chain links TRBV2 with TRBJ1-3, with a possible D match to TRBD1 (6 bases). Germline CDR1 and CDR2: SNHLY and FYNNEI. The CDR3 contains 15 residues. Trimming shortened V by 3 bases and J by 1 base, and 10 bases separated the two germline ends. The CDR3 reads CASSDTGFSGNTIYF. DNA for the CDR3: TGTGCCAGCAGTGATACAGGGTTTTCTGGAAACACCATATATTTT.

The J gene is TRBJ1-1, the V gene TRBV10-2; possible D gene TRBD1, 5 bases. Germline-derived CDR1 and CDR2 are WSHSY and SAAADI. CDR3 length equals 17 residues. Trimming left V 4 bases short and J 1 base short, with 19 bases between. This CDR3 is CASSVKGGAGQNTEAFF. CDR3 sequence (DNA): TGCGCCAGCAGTGTAAAGGGAGGGGCCGGACAGAACACTGAAGCTTTCTTT.